Detailed here is one TCR beta chain. This same CDR3 is encoded by further DNA sequences in the sample. Clones were read by immunoSEQ multiplex PCR, and TCRdb kept only the in-frame ones, dropping some. Found here are 250,000 to 350,000 clones, about nine tenths of them singletons; the top ten hold around 10%. During active infection, Seattle patients enrolled and were then monitored through disease. The data stem from a study of blood T cell repertoires in COVID-19. This CDR3 spans 14 amino acids. Per the germline V gene, CDR1 is KGHSH and CDR2 is LQKENI. J gave up 1 base and V 6 bases, and 5 bases lay outside the gene matches.

Source material: peripheral blood. The rearrangement joins TRBV18 to TRBJ1-1; 7 bases line up with TRBD1. This sequence was found in a woman aged 30 to 39 with COVID-19, enrolled during active disease. The CDR3 protein is CASSLDRQNTEAFF. For the CDR3, the DNA is TGTGCCAGCTCGCTGGACAGGCAGAACACTGAAGCTTTCTTT.